This T cell receptor (beta chain) was recovered during a study of blood T cell repertoires in COVID-19. Study information: Sites in the United States, Italy and Spain provided acute and convalescent COVID-19 samples. Nucleic acid was either cDNA or gDNA, and it came from T cells, B-cell-depleted T cells, or PBMCs.

Under the authors' procedure: By means of reference gene primer amplification, nucleated cell counts were estimated. Some clones are missing from TCRdb's copy, which holds only in-frame ones; the method was immunoSEQ multiplex PCR. The V and J calls and clone size are taken from that table; D and trimming were inferred from the DNA. The sample lists more than 350,000 clones; around nine tenths were seen once. It was within 2 weeks before study entry that exposed participants met a COVID-19 case. Specimen: PBMCs or T cells enriched from blood (not recorded which). The TCR originated in a woman under 30 who had been exposed to COVID-19.

The chain's CDR3 is CASSGGTGGYQETQYF. CDR3 coding DNA: TGCGCCAGCAGCGGGGGGACAGGGGGCTACCAAGAGACCCAGTACTTC. The chain uses TRBV5-1 and TRBJ2-5, with 12 bases identical to TRBD1. This CDR3 comprises 16 residues. The ends lost 4 bases at V and 0 bases at J; junction bases unmatched: 4. The germline V gene encodes CDR1 SGHRS and CDR2 YFSETQ.